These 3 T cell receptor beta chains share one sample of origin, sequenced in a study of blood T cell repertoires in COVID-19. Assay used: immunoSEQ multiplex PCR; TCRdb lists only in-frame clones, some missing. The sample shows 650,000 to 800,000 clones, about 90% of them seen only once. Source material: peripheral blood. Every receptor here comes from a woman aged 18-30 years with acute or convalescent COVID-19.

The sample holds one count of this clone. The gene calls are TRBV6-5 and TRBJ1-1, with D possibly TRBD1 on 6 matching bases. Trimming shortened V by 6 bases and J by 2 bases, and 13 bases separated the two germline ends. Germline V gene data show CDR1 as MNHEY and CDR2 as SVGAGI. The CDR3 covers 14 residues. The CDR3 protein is CASRMGQVNTEAFF. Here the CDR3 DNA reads TGTGCCAGCAGGATGGGACAAGTCAACACTGAAGCTTTCTTT.

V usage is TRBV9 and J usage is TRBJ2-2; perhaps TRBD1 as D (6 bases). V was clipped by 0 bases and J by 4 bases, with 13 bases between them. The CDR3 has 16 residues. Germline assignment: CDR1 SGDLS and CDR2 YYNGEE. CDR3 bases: TGTGCCAGCAGCGTAGGGGCAGGGGTAGGCACCGGGGAGCTGTTTTTT. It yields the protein CASSVGAGVGTGELFF.

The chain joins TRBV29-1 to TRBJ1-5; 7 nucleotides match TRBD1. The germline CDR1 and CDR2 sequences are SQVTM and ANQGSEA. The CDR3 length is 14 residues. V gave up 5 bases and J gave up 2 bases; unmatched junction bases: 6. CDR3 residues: CSVSGGLGNQPQHF. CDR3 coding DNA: TGCAGCGTTTCAGGGGGATTGGGCAATCAGCCCCAGCATTTT.